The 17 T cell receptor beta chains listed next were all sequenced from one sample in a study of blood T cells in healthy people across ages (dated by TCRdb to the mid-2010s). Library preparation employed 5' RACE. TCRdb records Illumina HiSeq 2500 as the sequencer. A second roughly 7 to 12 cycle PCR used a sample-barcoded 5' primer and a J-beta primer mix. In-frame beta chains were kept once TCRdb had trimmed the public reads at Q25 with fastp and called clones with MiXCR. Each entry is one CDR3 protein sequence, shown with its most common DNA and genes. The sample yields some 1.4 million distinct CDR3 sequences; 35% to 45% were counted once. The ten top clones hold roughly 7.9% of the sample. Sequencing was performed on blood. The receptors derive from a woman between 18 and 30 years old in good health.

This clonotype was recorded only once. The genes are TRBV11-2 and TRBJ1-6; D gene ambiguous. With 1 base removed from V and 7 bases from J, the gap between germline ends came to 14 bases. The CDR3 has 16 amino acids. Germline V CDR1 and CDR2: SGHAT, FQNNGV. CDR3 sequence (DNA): TGTGCCAGCAGCTTAGGTTCGCGGGTCCCGAATTCACCCCTCCACTTT. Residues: CASSLGSRVPNSPLHF.

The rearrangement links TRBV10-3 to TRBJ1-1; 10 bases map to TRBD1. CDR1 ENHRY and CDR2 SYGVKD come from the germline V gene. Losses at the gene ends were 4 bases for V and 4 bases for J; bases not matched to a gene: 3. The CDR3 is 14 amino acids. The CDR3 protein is CAISGGTGATEAFF. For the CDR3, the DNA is TGTGCCATCAGTGGAGGGACAGGGGCCACTGAAGCTTTCTTT.

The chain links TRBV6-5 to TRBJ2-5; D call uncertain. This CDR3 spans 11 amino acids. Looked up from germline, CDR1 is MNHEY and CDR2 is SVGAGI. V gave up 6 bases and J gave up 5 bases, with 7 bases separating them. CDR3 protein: CASRVKETQYF. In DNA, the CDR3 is TGTGCCAGCAGAGTAAAGGAGACCCAGTACTTC.

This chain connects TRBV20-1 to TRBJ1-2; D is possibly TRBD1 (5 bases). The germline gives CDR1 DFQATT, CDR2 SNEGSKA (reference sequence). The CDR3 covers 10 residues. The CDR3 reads CNRCGGSYTF. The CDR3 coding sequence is TGCAACCGATGCGGGGGTAGCTACACCTTC.

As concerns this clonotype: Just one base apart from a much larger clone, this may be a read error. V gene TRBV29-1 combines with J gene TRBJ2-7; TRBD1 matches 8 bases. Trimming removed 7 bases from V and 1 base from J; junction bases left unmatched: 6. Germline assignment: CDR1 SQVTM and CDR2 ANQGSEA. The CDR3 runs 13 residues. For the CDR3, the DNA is TGCAGCGCCACGACAGGGGTGTCCTACGAGCAGTACTTC. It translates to CSATTGVSYEQYF.

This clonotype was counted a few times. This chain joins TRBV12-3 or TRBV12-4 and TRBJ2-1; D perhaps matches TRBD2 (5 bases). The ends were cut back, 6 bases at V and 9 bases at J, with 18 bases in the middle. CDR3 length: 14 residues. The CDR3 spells CASSKTRALGEQFF. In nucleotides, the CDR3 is TGTGCCAGCAGCAAAACTAGAGCCCTAGGTGAGCAGTTCTTC.

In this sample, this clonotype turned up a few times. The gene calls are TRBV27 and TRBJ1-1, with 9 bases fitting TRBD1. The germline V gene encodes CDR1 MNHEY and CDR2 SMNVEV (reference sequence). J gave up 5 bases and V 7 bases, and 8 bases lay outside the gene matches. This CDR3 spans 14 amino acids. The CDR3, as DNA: TGTGCCAGCAACCCTGGGACAGGGAGGACTGAAGCTTTCTTT. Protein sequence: CASNPGTGRTEAFF.

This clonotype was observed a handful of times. CDR3 sequence reads: CASSLAPGQGTLEQFF. The CDR3 DNA reads TGCGCCAGCAGCTTGGCCCCGGGACAGGGAACTCTTGAGCAGTTCTTC. The chain joins TRBV5-1 to TRBJ2-1; TRBD1 matches 9 bases. With 0 bases clipped from V and 9 bases from J, the junction kept 10 bases outside the gene matches. Germline V lookup: CDR1 SGHRS, CDR2 YFSETQ. This CDR3 is built from 16 residues.

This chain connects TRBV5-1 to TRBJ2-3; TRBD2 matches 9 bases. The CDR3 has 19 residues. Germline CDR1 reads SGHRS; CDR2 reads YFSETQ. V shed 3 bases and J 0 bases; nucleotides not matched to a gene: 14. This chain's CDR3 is CASSSFIPGLALSTDTQYF. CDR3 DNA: TGCGCCAGCAGCTCCTTTATACCGGGACTAGCTCTAAGCACAGATACGCAGTATTTT.

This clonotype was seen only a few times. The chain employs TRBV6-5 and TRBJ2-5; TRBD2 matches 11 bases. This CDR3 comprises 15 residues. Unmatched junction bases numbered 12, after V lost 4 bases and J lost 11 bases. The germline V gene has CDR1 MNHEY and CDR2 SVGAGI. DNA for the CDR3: TGTGCCAGCAGTTCCAAAACGACTAGCGGGGATGAGCAGTACTTC. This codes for CASSSKTTSGDEQYF.

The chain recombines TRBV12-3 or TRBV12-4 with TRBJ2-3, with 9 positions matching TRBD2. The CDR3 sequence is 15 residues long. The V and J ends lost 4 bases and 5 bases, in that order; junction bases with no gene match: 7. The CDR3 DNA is TGTGCCAGCAGTTCAACAGCGGGAGGTGTAGATACGCAGTATTTT. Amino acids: CASSSTAGGVDTQYF.

The CDR3 reads CASSSRQGSNTIYF. For the CDR3, the DNA is TGTGCCAGCAGCTCCAGACAGGGGAGCAACACCATATATTTT. The genes are TRBV7-9 and TRBJ1-3; TRBD1 matches 8 bases. Germline CDR1 is SEHNR and CDR2 is FQNEAQ (reference sequence). The CDR3 contains 14 residues. V gave up 4 bases and J gave up 7 bases; unmatched junction bases: 6.

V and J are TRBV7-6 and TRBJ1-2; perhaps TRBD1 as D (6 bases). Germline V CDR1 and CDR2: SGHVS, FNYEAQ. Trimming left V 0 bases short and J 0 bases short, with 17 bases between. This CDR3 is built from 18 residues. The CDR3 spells CASSLAPTEGGANYGYTF. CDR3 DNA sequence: TGTGCCAGCAGCTTAGCCCCGACAGAGGGGGGAGCTAACTATGGCTACACCTTC.

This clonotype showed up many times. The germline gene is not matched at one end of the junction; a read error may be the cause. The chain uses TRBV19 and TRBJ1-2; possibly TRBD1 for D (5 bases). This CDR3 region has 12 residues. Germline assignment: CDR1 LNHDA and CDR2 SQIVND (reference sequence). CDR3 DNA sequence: TGTGCCAGCAGTAACAGGAACTATGGCTACACCTTC. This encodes CASSNRNYGYTF.

The CDR3 DNA reads as TGTGCCAGCAGTGTTCATCTGGGAGAGACCCAGTACTTC. Translating it yields CASSVHLGETQYF. The genes are TRBV12-3 or TRBV12-4 and TRBJ2-5; D gene uncertain. CDR3 size: 13 residues. The V and J ends lost 5 bases and 4 bases respectively, with 11 bases between them.

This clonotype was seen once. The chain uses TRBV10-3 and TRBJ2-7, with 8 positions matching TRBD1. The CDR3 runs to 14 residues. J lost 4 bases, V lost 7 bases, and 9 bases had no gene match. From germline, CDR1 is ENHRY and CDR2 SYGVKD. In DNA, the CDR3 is TGTGCCATCACCGATGGACAGGGCCCTTACGAGCAGTACTTC. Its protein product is CAITDGQGPYEQYF.

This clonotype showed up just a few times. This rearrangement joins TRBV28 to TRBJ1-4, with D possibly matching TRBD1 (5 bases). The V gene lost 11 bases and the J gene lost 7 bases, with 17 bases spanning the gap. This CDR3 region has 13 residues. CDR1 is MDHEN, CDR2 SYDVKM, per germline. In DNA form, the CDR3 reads TGTGCCGGGGCAGGTCGGGGGAGTGAAAAACTGTTTTTT. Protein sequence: CAGAGRGSEKLFF.